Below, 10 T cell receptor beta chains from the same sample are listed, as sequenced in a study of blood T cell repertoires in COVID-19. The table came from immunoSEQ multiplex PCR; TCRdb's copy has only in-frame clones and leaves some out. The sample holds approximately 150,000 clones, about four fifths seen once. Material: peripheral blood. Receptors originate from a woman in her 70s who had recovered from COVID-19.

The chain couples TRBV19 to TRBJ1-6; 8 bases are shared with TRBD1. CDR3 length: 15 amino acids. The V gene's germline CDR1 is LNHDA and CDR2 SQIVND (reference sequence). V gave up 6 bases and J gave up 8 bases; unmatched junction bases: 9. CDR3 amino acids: CASSPGQGGYSPLHF. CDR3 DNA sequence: TGTGCCAGTAGCCCCGGACAGGGCGGTTATTCACCCCTCCACTTT.

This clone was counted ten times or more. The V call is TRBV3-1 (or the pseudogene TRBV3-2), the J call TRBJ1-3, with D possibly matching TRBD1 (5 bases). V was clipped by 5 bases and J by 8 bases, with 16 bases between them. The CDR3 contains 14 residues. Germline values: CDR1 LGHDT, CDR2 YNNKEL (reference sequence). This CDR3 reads CASSNVLGGHTIYF. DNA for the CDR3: TGTGCCAGCAGCAACGTCTTGGGGGGTCACACCATATATTTT.

The CDR3 here is CASSFSGVMGGTEAFF. The CDR3 DNA follows: TGTGCCAGCAGCTTCTCCGGGGTTATGGGGGGCACTGAAGCTTTCTTT. The chain has TRBV7-6 and TRBJ1-1; tentatively, D is TRBD1 (5 bases). The CDR3 totals 16 residues. The V end lost 3 bases, the J end lost 4 bases, and 18 bases lay between the germline ends. In germline, CDR1 is SGHVS, CDR2 FNYEAQ. The complete variable domain, with remaining parts taken from reference TRBV7-6 and TRBJ1-1, reads GAGVSQSPRYKVTKRGQDVALRCDPISGHVSLYWYRQALGQGPEFLTYFNYEAQQDKSGLPNDRFSAERPEGSISTLTIQRTEQRDSAMYRCASSFSGVMGGTEAFFGQGTRLTVV.

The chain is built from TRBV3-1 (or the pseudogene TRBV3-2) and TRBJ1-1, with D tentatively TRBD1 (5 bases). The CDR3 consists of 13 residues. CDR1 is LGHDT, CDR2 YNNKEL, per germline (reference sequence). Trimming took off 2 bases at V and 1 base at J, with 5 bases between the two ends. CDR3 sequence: CASSQQGNTEAFF. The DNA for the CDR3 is TGTGCCAGCAGCCAACAGGGGAACACTGAAGCTTTCTTT.

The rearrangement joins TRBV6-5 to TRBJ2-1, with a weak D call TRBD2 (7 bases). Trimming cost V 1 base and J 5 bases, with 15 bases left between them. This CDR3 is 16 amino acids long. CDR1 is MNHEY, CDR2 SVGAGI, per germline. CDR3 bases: TGTGCCAGCAGTTACTGGGGGGGCAGGACGGACAATGAGCAGTTCTTC. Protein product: CASSYWGGRTDNEQFF.

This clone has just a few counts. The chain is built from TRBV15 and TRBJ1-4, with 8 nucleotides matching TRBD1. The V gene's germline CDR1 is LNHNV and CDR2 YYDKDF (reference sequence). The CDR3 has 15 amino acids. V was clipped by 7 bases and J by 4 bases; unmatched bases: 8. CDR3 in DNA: TGTGCCACCACCAAGAACAGGGGGTTTAATGAAAAACTGTTTTTT. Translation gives CATTKNRGFNEKLFF. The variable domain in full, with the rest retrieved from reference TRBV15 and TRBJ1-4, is DAMVIQNPRYQVTQFGKPVTLSCSQTLNHNVMYWYQQKSSQAPKLLFHYYDKDFNNEADTPDNFQSRRPNTSFCFLDIRSPGLGDTAMYLCATTKNRGFNEKLFFGSGTQLSVL.

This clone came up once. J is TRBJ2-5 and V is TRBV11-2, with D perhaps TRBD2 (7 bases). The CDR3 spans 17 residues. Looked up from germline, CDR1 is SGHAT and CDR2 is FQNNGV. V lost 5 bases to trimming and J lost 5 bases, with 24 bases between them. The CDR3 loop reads CASSPPGGRGAWETQYF. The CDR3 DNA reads TGTGCCAGCAGCCCCCCCGGGGGGCGGGGCGCCTGGGAGACCCAGTACTTC. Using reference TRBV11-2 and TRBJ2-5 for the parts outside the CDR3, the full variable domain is EAGVAQSPRYKIIEKRQSVAFWCNPISGHATLYWYQQILGQGPKLLIQFQNNGVVDDSQLPKDRFSAERLKGVDSTLKIQPAKLEDSAVYLCASSPPGGRGAWETQYFGPGTRLLVL.

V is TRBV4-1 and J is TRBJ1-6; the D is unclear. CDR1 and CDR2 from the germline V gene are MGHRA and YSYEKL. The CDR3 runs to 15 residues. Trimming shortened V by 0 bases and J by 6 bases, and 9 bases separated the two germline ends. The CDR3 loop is CASSQDRNLNSPLHF. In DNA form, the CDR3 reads TGCGCCAGCAGCCAAGATAGAAACCTTAATTCACCCCTCCACTTT.

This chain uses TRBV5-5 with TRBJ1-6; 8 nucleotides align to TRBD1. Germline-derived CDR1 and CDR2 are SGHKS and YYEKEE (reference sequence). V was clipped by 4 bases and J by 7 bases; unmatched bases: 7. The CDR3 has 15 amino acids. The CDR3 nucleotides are TGTGCCAGCAGCCAGGGACAGGTGGAAAATTCACCCCTCCACTTT. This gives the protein CASSQGQVENSPLHF.

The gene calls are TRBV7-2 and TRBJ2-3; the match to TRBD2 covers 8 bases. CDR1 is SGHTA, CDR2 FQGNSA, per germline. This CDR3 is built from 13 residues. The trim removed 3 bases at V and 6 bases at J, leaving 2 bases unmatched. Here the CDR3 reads CASSFGGGDTQYF. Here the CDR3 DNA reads TGTGCCAGCAGCTTCGGCGGGGGGGATACGCAGTATTTT.